The sequence of this T cell receptor beta chain was determined in a study of T-cell reconstitution after alpha-beta-depleted transplantation in children. Unique molecular identifiers were incorporated into the prepared TCRbeta library. MiXCR, run by TCRdb on the PCR reads, gives a single entry per CDR3 protein. Here the sample spans roughly 420,000 distinct CDR3 sequences, around 15% being singletons. Regarding the study as a whole: Two months or so post-transplant, alpha-beta T cells reportedly derived from several hundred expanded graft clones. In some patients, recipient T cells and intrathymic progenitors surviving conditioning explained high day-60 diversity.

Notes on this clonotype: Its antigen is not known.

The germline gives CDR1 LGHDT, CDR2 YNNKEL (reference sequence). Trimming shortened V by 1 base and J by 3 bases, and 18 bases separated the two germline ends. The CDR3 runs to 18 residues. This sample comprised PBMCs, mostly from graft donor cells, obtained 360 days after TCRalphabeta/CD19-depleted stem cell transplant. The origin of this receptor is a boy in the first two years of life who had a stem cell transplant for Wiskott-Aldrich syndrome, so the T cells may come from the graft donor. The rearrangement uses TRBV3-1 and TRBJ2-2, with D perhaps TRBD2 (6 bases). CDR3 sequence: CASSQAPYRERYTGELFF. In DNA, the CDR3 is TGTGCCAGCAGCCAAGCCCCGTACCGGGAGCGGTACACCGGGGAGCTGTTTTTT.